Following are 2 T cell receptor beta chains from one sample sequenced in a study of blood T cell repertoires in COVID-19. Assay used: immunoSEQ multiplex PCR; TCRdb lists only in-frame clones, some missing. The repertoire holds over 300,000 clones, with approximately 82% as singletons. The specimen was peripheral blood. Source of these receptors: a woman between 50 and 59 years old with acute or convalescent COVID-19.

The chain carries TRBV5-1 and TRBJ1-3; a possible D gene is TRBD1 (5 bases). Germline CDR1 is SGHRS and CDR2 is YFSETQ. V dropped 1 base and J dropped 0 bases, with 11 bases sitting between them. This CDR3 region has 16 residues. CDR3 nucleotide sequence: TGCGCCAGCAGCTTGACAGGTTCCTTCTCTGGAAACACCATATATTTT. Encoded protein: CASSLTGSFSGNTIYF. The complete variable domain, with remaining parts taken from reference TRBV5-1 and TRBJ1-3, reads KAGVTQTPRYLIKTRGQQVTLSCSPISGHRSVSWYQQTPGQGLQFLFEYFSETQRNKGNFPGRFSGRQFSNSRSEMNVSTLELGDSALYLCASSLTGSFSGNTIYFGEGSWLTVV.

V is TRBV5-6 and J is TRBJ2-5; 8 nucleotides line up with TRBD1. Unmatched junction bases numbered 4, after V lost 3 bases and J lost 6 bases. This CDR3 contains 13 residues. CDR1 SGHDT and CDR2 YYEEEE come from the germline V gene. The CDR3 loop is CASSSRGPKTQYF. CDR3 bases: TGTGCCAGCAGCTCCAGGGGGCCCAAGACCCAGTACTTC.